Included here is one T cell receptor (beta chain) sequence, with context. This sample was included in a study of technical replicates of blood from a handful of donors. Data came from immunoSEQ multiplex PCR; TCRdb stores just in-frame clones and leaves some out. The repertoire holds 85,000 to 100,000 clones, with approximately 95% as singletons. Germline V gives CDR1 LGHNA, CDR2 YNFKEQ. The CDR3 runs 14 residues. Trimming removed 1 base from V and 7 bases from J, with 11 bases in between. The sequenced sample was T cells isolated from PBMCs. The chain employs TRBV4-2 and TRBJ1-5; the D gene is possibly TRBD1 (5 bases). The origin of this receptor is a human donor in good health. Written as DNA, the CDR3 is TGTGCCAGCAGCCAAGTCCAGGGCAGGCAGCCCCAGCATTTT. The encoded protein is CASSQVQGRQPQHF.